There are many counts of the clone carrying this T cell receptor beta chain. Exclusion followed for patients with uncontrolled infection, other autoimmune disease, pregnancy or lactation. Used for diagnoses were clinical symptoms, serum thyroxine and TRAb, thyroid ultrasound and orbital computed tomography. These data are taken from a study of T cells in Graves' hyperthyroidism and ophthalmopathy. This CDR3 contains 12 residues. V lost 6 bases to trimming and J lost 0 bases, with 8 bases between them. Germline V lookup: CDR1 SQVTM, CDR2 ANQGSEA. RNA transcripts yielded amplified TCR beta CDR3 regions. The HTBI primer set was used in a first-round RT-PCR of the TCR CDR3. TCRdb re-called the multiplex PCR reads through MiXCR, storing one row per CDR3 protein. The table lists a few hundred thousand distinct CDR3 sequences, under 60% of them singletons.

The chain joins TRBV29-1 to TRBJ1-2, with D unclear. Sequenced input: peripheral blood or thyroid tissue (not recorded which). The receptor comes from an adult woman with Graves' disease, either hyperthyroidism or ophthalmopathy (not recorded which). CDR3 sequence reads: CSVRPSNYGYTF. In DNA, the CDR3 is TGCAGCGTGCGACCCTCTAACTATGGCTACACCTTC. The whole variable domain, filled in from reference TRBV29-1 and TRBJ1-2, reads SAVISQKPSRDICQRGTSLTIQCQVDSQVTMMFWYRQQPGQSLTLIATANQGSEATYESGFVIDKFPISRPNLTFSTLTVSNMSPEDSSIYLCSVRPSNYGYTFGSGTRLTVV.